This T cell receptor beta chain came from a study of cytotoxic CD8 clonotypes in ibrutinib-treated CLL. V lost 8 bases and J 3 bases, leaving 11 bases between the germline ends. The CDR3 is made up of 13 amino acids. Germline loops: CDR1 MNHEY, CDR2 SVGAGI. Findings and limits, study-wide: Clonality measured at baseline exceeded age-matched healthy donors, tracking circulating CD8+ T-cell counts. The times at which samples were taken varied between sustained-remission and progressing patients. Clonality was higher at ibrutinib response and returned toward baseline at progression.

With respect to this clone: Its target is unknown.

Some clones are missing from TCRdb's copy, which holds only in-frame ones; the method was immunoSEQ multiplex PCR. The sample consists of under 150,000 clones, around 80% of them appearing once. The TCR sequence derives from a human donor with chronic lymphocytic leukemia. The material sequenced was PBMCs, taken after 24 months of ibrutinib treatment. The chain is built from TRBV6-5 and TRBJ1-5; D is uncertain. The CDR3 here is CASRREPNQPQHF. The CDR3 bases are TGTGCCAGCCGAAGGGAGCCCAATCAGCCCCAGCATTTT.